Described below is a single T cell receptor beta chain sequence and its context. At least ten counts were recorded for this clonotype. It has no known antigen specificity. No qualities accompany the bases; no much larger clone lies one base away. Per the germline V gene (reference sequence), MNHEY is the CDR1 and SMNVEV is the CDR2. V loses 6 bases at its end and J loses 4 bases; junction bases beyond the gene matches: 9. Spanning cysteine to phenylalanine, the CDR3 consists of 15 amino acids. Only the CDR3 DNA stays, 45 bases, in frame from base 1. These data are taken from a study of CD8 T cells in ankylosing spondylitis (TCRdb year 2017). Background on the whole study: T cell receptor beta repertoires were profiled in healthy donors and ankylosing spondylitis patients so that disease-linked TCR variants could be found. The whole study cohort included under 140 healthy donors and 25 ankylosing spondylitis patients. Peripheral blood samples were taken, and synovial fluid was additionally collected from ankylosing spondylitis patients.

TCRdb shows the sequencer as Illumina HiSeq 2500. Quantitative 5'-RACE with molecular barcodes was used to prepare TCR beta libraries. Turning to the authors' computational methods: A new computational method based on a probabilistic model of VDJ rearrangement was used to identify disease-linked TCR variants. TCRdb trimmed public reads at Q25 via fastp, called clones via MiXCR and kept in-frame beta chains. Under each unique CDR3 protein, matching rows form one entry showing the most common genes and DNA. The V and J calls shown here were made by TCRdb, not taken from the authors' results. The sample table contains hundreds of thousands of distinct CDR3 sequences; only one count was recorded for about 19% of them. The ten largest clones take up 7.5% to 9% of the sample. The investigation overall reported the following: The disease-linked clones were reported as significantly enriched in matched synovial fluid samples from ankylosing spondylitis patients. Some TCR beta motif variants had previously been reported in synovial fluid and blood of reactive arthritis patients, which suggested common disease-initiation mechanisms. The disease-linked clones showed a CD8+ phenotype and occurred at relatively low frequencies in peripheral blood. Blood from ankylosing spondylitis patients appeared to be characterized by a TCR beta motif composed of roughly eight highly homologous amino acid variants.

This clonotype was obtained from a male donor with ankylosing spondylitis or in good health (not recorded which). What was sequenced was blood, either unsorted or a sorted T cell fraction (not recorded which). The V and J segments used are TRBV27 and TRBJ1-2, and 9 bases in between align with TRBD1. The nucleotide sequence is given as TGTGCCAGCAGCCCTTCGGGACAGGGCGCCTATGGCTACACCTTC. This codes for CASSPSGQGAYGYTF.